Each of the 25 T cell receptor beta chains below was sequenced from the same sample in a study of blood T cell repertoires in COVID-19. Profiled with immunoSEQ multiplex PCR; TCRdb holds only in-frame clones, not every one. The sample records approximately 77,000 clones, 80% being singletons. The sequenced sample was peripheral blood. These receptors originate from a woman between 65 and 79 years old with acute or convalescent COVID-19.

The V call is TRBV4-2, the J call TRBJ1-3; 7 bases are shared with TRBD1. Germline CDR1 is LGHNA and CDR2 is YNFKEQ. Unmatched junction bases numbered 6, after V lost 2 bases and J lost 5 bases. The CDR3 length is 15 residues. The CDR3: CASSQLSGQRNTIYF. The CDR3 DNA reads as TGTGCCAGCAGCCAACTTTCGGGACAGCGAAACACCATATATTTT.

The chain links TRBV18 to TRBJ2-1, with D unclear. This CDR3 contains 14 residues. Trimming took off 0 bases at V and 0 bases at J, with 3 bases between the two ends. Looked up from germline, CDR1 is KGHSH and CDR2 is LQKENI. The CDR3, as DNA: TGTGCCAGCTCACCACCTAGCTCCTACAATGAGCAGTTCTTC. Translated: CASSPPSSYNEQFF.

CDR3 nucleotide sequence: TGTGCCAGCAGGATAGTGTGGTCCACTGAAGCTTTCTTT. It translates to CASRIVWSTEAFF. The rearrangement joins TRBV27 to TRBJ1-1, with D hard to call. The CDR3 loop spans 13 amino acids. With 6 bases removed from V and 4 bases from J, the gap between germline ends came to 12 bases. Germline-derived CDR1 and CDR2 are MNHEY and SMNVEV (reference sequence).

The V and J genes are TRBV19 and TRBJ2-2; the D is unclear. In germline, CDR1 is LNHDA, CDR2 SQIVND (reference sequence). Trimming stripped 6 bases from V and 3 bases from J, with 5 bases between. The CDR3 totals 12 residues. Written as DNA, the CDR3 is TGTGCCAGTAGACTATACACCGGGGAGCTGTTTTTT. Protein: CASRLYTGELFF. Full variable domain (outside the CDR3, taken from reference TRBV19 and TRBJ2-2): DGGITQSPKYLFRKEGQNVTLSCEQNLNHDAMYWYRQDPGQGLRLIYYSQIVNDFQKGDIAEGYSVSREKKESFPLTVTSAQKNPTAFYLCASRLYTGELFFGEGSRLTVL.

The J gene is TRBJ1-5, the V gene TRBV7-9; TRBD1 matches 10 bases. The CDR3 extends over 15 amino acids. CDR1 and CDR2 from the germline V gene are SEHNR and FQNEAQ (reference sequence). V dropped 4 bases and J dropped 2; count of bases not matched to a gene: 2. CDR3 residues: CASSSGTGGNQPQHF. The CDR3 DNA sequence: TGTGCCAGCAGCTCCGGGACAGGGGGCAATCAGCCCCAGCATTTT.

V is TRBV4-2 and J is TRBJ2-3, with 9 bases matching TRBD2. The CDR3 covers 16 residues. The V segment lost 1 base and the J segment 2 bases; nucleotides outside the gene matches: 4. Germline lookup yields CDR1 LGHNA and CDR2 YNFKEQ. The chain's CDR3 is CASSQGLAAATDTQYF. In nucleotides, the CDR3 is TGTGCCAGCAGCCAAGGACTAGCGGCCGCCACAGATACGCAGTATTTT.

The V call is TRBV13, the J call TRBJ2-7; D call uncertain. From germline, CDR1 is PRHDT and CDR2 FYEKMQ (reference sequence). The CDR3 has 16 amino acids. V was cut by 3 bases and J by 2 bases, with 17 bases left in between. The CDR3 DNA sequence: TGTGCCAGCAGCTTTGTAAGCGCAACCGCTCCCTACGAGCAGTACTTC. Its protein is CASSFVSATAPYEQYF. Variable domain in full (rest from reference TRBV13 and TRBJ2-7): AAGVIQSPRHLIKEKRETATLKCYPIPRHDTVYWYQQGPGQDPQFLISFYEKMQSDKGSIPDRFSAQQFSDYHSELNMSSLELGDSALYFCASSFVSATAPYEQYFGPGTRLTVT.

In its sample, this clone was seen once. CDR3 nucleotides: TGCGCCAGCAGCCAAGCTAACTTTAACACTGAAGCTTTCTTT. Protein: CASSQANFNTEAFF. The chain uses TRBV4-1 and TRBJ1-1; unclear D gene. The germline CDR1 and CDR2 sequences are MGHRA and YSYEKL. The CDR3 contains 14 residues. V dropped 1 base and J dropped 2 bases, with 8 bases sitting between them.

The DNA for the CDR3 is TGTGCCACCAGCAGGATGGGGGGAGAGAGCAATCAGCCCCAGCATTTT. Amino acid sequence: CATSRMGGESNQPQHF. The V gene is TRBV15, the J gene TRBJ1-5; possibly TRBD1 for D (5 bases). CDR1 and CDR2 from the germline V gene are LNHNV and YYDKDF (reference sequence). The CDR3 sequence is 16 residues long. V dropped 3 bases and J dropped 1 base, with 13 bases sitting between them.

The chain recombines TRBV3-1 (or the pseudogene TRBV3-2) with TRBJ2-7; 8 bases are a match to TRBD2. In germline, CDR1 is LGHDT, CDR2 YNNKEL (reference sequence). The CDR3 totals 14 residues. Trimming took 3 bases from V and 4 from J; bases not matched to a gene: 5. This CDR3 reads CASSQNGGAYEQYF. CDR3 sequence (DNA): TGTGCCAGCAGCCAGAACGGGGGGGCTTACGAGCAGTACTTC.

The V and J genes are TRBV7-3 and TRBJ1-3, with D hard to call. This CDR3 is 16 amino acids long. The V and J ends lost 1 base and 0 bases respectively, with 10 bases between them. Germline V lookup: CDR1 SGHTA, CDR2 FQGTGA. CDR3 sequence: CASSLMPQSSGNTIYF. The CDR3 coding sequence is TGTGCCAGCAGCTTAATGCCACAGAGCTCTGGAAACACCATATATTTT.

The chain recombines TRBV7-9 with TRBJ2-7; possibly TRBD1 for D (6 bases). Germline CDR1 is SEHNR and CDR2 is FQNEAQ (reference sequence). Deletions cut 5 bases from V and 1 base from J, with 15 bases between. This CDR3 spans 15 amino acids. The DNA of the CDR3 is TGTGCCAGCAGCCCACCTCAGGACAGTTCCTACGAGCAGTACTTC. Translating gives CASSPPQDSSYEQYF. Using reference TRBV7-9 and TRBJ2-7 for the parts outside the CDR3, the full variable domain is DTGVSQNPRHKITKRGQNVTFRCDPISEHNRLYWYRQTLGQGPEFLTYFQNEAQLEKSRLLSDRFSAERPKGSFSTLEIQRTEQGDSAMYLCASSPPQDSSYEQYFGPGTRLTVT.

CDR3 amino acids: CATSRGGAGSYEQYF. The DNA of the CDR3 is TGTGCCACCAGCAGGGGAGGGGCCGGGTCCTACGAGCAGTACTTC. This chain links TRBV15 with TRBJ2-7; 7 nucleotides agree with TRBD2. Trimming removed 3 bases from V and 1 base from J; junction bases left unmatched: 6. CDR3 length: 15 amino acids. CDR1 is LNHNV and CDR2 is YYDKDF in the germline V gene (reference sequence). Variable domain in full (rest from reference TRBV15 and TRBJ2-7): DAMVIQNPRYQVTQFGKPVTLSCSQTLNHNVMYWYQQKSSQAPKLLFHYYDKDFNNEADTPDNFQSRRPNTSFCFLDIRSPGLGDTAMYLCATSRGGAGSYEQYFGPGTRLTVT.

V and J are TRBV18 and TRBJ2-3, with 8 bases fitting TRBD2. The germline V gene encodes CDR1 KGHSH and CDR2 LQKENI. J lost 2 bases, V lost 2 bases, and 6 bases had no gene match. The CDR3 is 16 amino acids. CDR3 sequence: CASSPFGGGITDTQYF. As DNA, the CDR3 is TGTGCCAGCTCACCATTCGGCGGGGGGATCACAGATACGCAGTATTTT.

In this sample, this clone turned up once. This chain connects TRBV11-3 to TRBJ1-2, with 7 bases identical to TRBD1. The V gene end was trimmed by 1 base and the J gene end by 4 bases; junction bases not matched to a gene: 12. Germline values: CDR1 SGHNT, CDR2 YENEEA. The CDR3 consists of 17 residues. CDR3 in DNA: TGTGCCAGCAGCTTAGTCGGTATCGGACAGGAAACCTATGGCTACACCTTC. Its protein is CASSLVGIGQETYGYTF.

The chain has TRBV29-1 and TRBJ2-1, with D maybe TRBD2 (5 bases). The germline CDR1 and CDR2 sequences are SQVTM and ANQGSEA. V lost 5 bases and J 0 bases, leaving 11 bases between the germline ends. The CDR3 sequence is 14 residues long. CDR3 region: CSVTPGSSYNEQFF. CDR3 sequence (DNA): TGCAGCGTTACACCGGGAAGCTCCTACAATGAGCAGTTCTTC.

The J gene is TRBJ2-7, the V gene TRBV7-2, with 10 bases matching TRBD2. V was pared by 1 base and J by 5 bases, with 14 bases of the junction left unmatched. There are 18 residues in the CDR3. Germline CDR1 reads SGHTA; CDR2 reads FQGNSA. The chain's CDR3 is CASSLVLRASGGFDEQYF. The CDR3 nucleotides read TGTGCCAGCAGCTTAGTATTGAGGGCTAGCGGGGGATTTGACGAGCAGTACTTC.

This clone was seen a single time. J is TRBJ1-1 and V is TRBV29-1; D ambiguous. V shed 7 bases and J shed 0 bases, with 6 bases lying between them. CDR3 length: 11 amino acids. CDR1 SQVTM and CDR2 ANQGSEA come from the germline V gene. Here the CDR3 reads CSGAMNTEAFF. As DNA, the CDR3 is TGCAGCGGGGCGATGAACACTGAAGCTTTCTTT.

V and J are TRBV3-1 (or the pseudogene TRBV3-2) and TRBJ1-2, with TRBD1 as a possible D gene (5 bases). Germline V gene data show CDR1 as LGHDT and CDR2 as YNNKEL (reference sequence). With 0 bases removed from V and 8 bases from J, the gap between germline ends came to 22 bases. This CDR3 comprises 17 residues. The CDR3 sequence is CASSQDVQGRVFGGYTF. Written as DNA, the CDR3 is TGTGCCAGCAGCCAAGATGTTCAGGGAAGAGTTTTCGGAGGCTACACCTTC.

The genes are TRBV6-2 or TRBV6-3 and TRBJ2-7, with D maybe TRBD2 (5 bases). The length of the CDR3 is 15 residues. V lost 0 bases, J lost 3 bases, and 12 bases lay in between. The V gene's germline CDR1 is MNHEY and CDR2 SVGEGT. The CDR3 sequence: CASSYSVTEGYEQYF. The CDR3 DNA reads as TGTGCCAGCAGTTACTCGGTCACAGAGGGCTACGAGCAGTACTTC.

By proportion, this clone is medium-sized. The chain recombines TRBV7-6 with TRBJ1-6; 8 bases agree with TRBD1. V lost 3 bases to trimming and J lost 7 bases; unmatched junction nucleotides: 5. CDR1 SGHVS and CDR2 FNYEAQ come from the germline V gene. The CDR3 spans 15 residues. The CDR3 DNA follows: TGTGCCAGCAGCTTTTCGACAGGGGAGAATTCACCCCTCCACTTT. As protein: CASSFSTGENSPLHF.

This clone was observed a few times. The CDR3 DNA follows: TGTGCCAGCAGCCCCTACATGGGGAGCTCTGGAAACACCATATATTTT. Its translation: CASSPYMGSSGNTIYF. The chain is built from TRBV7-2 and TRBJ1-3; D unclear. The CDR3 totals 16 residues. CDR1 is SGHTA, CDR2 FQGNSA, per germline. The V end lost 5 bases, the J end lost 0 bases, and 14 bases lay between the germline ends.

V gene TRBV15 combines with J gene TRBJ2-1; 7 nucleotides line up with TRBD2. This CDR3 spans 17 amino acids. The junction had 14 bases not matched to a gene; V was cut back by 3 bases and J by 6 bases. Germline V gene data show CDR1 as LNHNV and CDR2 as YYDKDF (reference sequence). CDR3 region: CATSRGRRKLAPNEQFF. CDR3 DNA sequence: TGTGCCACCAGCAGGGGAAGAAGAAAACTAGCGCCCAATGAGCAGTTCTTC.

This chain joins TRBV7-9 and TRBJ1-2; 7 bases agree with TRBD1. Germline CDR1 and CDR2: SEHNR and FQNEAQ (reference sequence). With 5 bases clipped from V and 5 bases from J, the junction kept 2 bases outside the gene matches. This CDR3 has 12 amino acids. CDR3 nucleotide sequence: TGTGCCAGCAGCACGGGACAGTATGGCTACACCTTC. Translating it yields CASSTGQYGYTF.

The V gene is TRBV5-4, the J gene TRBJ2-5; a possible D gene is TRBD1 (6 bases). CDR3 length: 13 residues. Germline values: CDR1 SGHNT, CDR2 YYREEE (reference sequence). Trimming pared 4 bases from V and 1 base from J, leaving 8 bases between. The CDR3 DNA follows: TGTGCCAGCAGCGAGGACAGCCAAGAGACCCAGTACTTC. Its translation is CASSEDSQETQYF.